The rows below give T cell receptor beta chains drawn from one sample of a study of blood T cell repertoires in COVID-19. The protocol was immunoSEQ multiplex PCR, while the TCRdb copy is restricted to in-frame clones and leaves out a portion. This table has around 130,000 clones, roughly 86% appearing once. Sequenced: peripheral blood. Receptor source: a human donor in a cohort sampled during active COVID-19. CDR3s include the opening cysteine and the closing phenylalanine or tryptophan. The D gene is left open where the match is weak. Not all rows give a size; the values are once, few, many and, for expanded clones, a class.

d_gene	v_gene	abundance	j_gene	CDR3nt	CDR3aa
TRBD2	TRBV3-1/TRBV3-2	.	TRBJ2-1	TGTGCCAGCAGCCAAGCCGGGACTAGCGGGAGCTCCTACAATGAGCAGTTCTTC	CASSQAGTSGSSYNEQFF
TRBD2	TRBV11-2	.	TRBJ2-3	TGTGCCAGCAGCTCCACCACTAGCGGGGAGACCGACCCAGATACGCAGTATTTT	CASSSTTSGETDPDTQYF
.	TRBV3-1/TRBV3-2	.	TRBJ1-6	TGTGCCAGCAGCCAAGACAGGGGTAATTCACCCCTCCACTTT	CASSQDRGNSPLHF
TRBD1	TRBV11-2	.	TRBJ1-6	TGTGCCAGCAGCCAGACGGACAGGTCCTTGAGCTCCTATAATTCACCCCTCCACTTT	CASSQTDRSLSSYNSPLHF
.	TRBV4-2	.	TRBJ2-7	TGTGCCAGCAGCTTAGAAGGCGGATACGAGCAGTACTTC	CASSLEGGYEQYF
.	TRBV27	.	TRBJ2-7	TGTGCCAGCAGGAGGGCGGGTGGCCACGAGCAGTACTTC	CASRRAGGHEQYF
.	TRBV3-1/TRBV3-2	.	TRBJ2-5	TGTGCCAGCAGCCACCGAGGGCGGGCGGGACAAGAGACCCAGTACTTC	CASSHRGRAGQETQYF
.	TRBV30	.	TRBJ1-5	TGTGCCTGGAGTGTAGGGCGGGTGAATCAGCCCCAGCATTTT	CAWSVGRVNQPQHF
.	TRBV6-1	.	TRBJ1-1	TGTGCCAGCAGTGAACAGGGTATAGGGAACACTGAAGCTTTCTTT	CASSEQGIGNTEAFF
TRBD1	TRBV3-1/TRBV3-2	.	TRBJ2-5	TGTGCCAGCAGCTCGGGACAGGGAGGACGAGAGACCCAGTACTTC	CASSSGQGGRETQYF
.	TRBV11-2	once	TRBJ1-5	TGTGCCAGCAGTCCAGACTCGGGCAATCAGCCCCAGCATTTT	CASSPDSGNQPQHF
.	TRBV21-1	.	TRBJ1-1	TGTGCCAGCAGCCCCCCCCCTGCGGGGCCAGGGGGGATGAACACTGAAGCTTTCTTT	CASSPPPAGPGGMNTEAFF
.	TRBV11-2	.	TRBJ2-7	TGTGCCAGCAGCCGACGTGTCAGACAGGCTCGCTACGAGCAGTACTTC	CASSRRVRQARYEQYF
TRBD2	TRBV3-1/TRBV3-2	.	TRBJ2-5	TGTGCCAGCAGCCGACTAGCGGGGACACAAGAGACCCAGTACTTC	CASSRLAGTQETQYF
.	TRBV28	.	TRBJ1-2	TGTGCCAGCACCGAGTCCCAATATGGCTACACCTTC	CASTESQYGYTF
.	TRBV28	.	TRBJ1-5	TGTGCCAGCTTTATCGCAGGGATGCGAAATCAGCCCCAGCATTTT	CASFIAGMRNQPQHF
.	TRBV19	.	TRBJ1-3	TGTGCCAGTAGTCCCCCCCGTGGACAGCCCTCTGGAAACACCATATATTTT	CASSPPRGQPSGNTIYF
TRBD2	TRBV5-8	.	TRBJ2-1	TGTGCCAGCAGACAGGGACTAGCGGGGGGGCATGAGCAGTTCTTC	CASRQGLAGGHEQFF
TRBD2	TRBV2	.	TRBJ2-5	TGTGCCAGCAGGGAGACTAGCGGGGGGGAGACCCAGTACTTC	CASRETSGGETQYF
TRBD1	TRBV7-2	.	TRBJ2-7	TGTGCCAGCAGCCGGACAGGTTTATACGAGCAGTACTTC	CASSRTGLYEQYF
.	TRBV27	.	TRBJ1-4	TGTGCCAGCAGTTTAGCAGGGAATAATGAAAAACTGTTTTTT	CASSLAGNNEKLFF
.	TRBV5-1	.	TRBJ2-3	TGCGCCAGCAGCTTTGGGTTCGACCCCGGGGGTAGCACAGATACGCAGTATTTT	CASSFGFDPGGSTDTQYF
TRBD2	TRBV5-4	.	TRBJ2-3	TGTGCCAGCAGCTTGGGGGGGACTAGCGTTACAGATACGCAGTATTTT	CASSLGGTSVTDTQYF
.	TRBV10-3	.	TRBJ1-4	TGTGCCATCAGTGAGACAGCAACTAATGAAAAACTGTTTTTT	CAISETATNEKLFF
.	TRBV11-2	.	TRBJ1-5	TGTGCCAGCAGCTTAGATGTTCACGGTCAGCCCCAGCATTTT	CASSLDVHGQPQHF